This TCR beta chain is drawn from a study of cytomegalovirus exposure and HLA in healthy donors. 60 Vbeta and 13 Jbeta primers were used in PCR. Here immunoSEQ multiplex PCR was the method, and the copy in TCRdb shows in-frame clones only, minus some. The data hold 100,000 to 120,000 clones, with 65% to 85% observed a single time. The CDR3 loop spans 17 amino acids. V lost 1 base and J 4 bases, leaving 18 bases between the germline ends. The source is a woman aged 18-35 years in good health and CMV-seronegative. The J gene is TRBJ1-5, the V gene TRBV5-3, with D possibly TRBD1 on 5 matching bases. TRBV5-3 is an ORF; its function is uncertain. Sequenced material: PBMCs. The CDR3 DNA follows: TGTGCCAGAAGCTTGTATGGCAGGGAAATCAAGAATCAGCCCCAGCATTTT. It encodes CARSLYGREIKNQPQHF.